The 2 T cell receptor beta chains reported below all come from one sample, sequenced in a study of T cell responses to AZD1222 COVID-19 vaccine. Assay used: immunoSEQ multiplex PCR; TCRdb lists only in-frame clones, some missing. This table has about 88,000 clones, 90% appearing once. Sequenced material: peripheral blood, taken 28 days after the second AZD1222 dose. The source is an adult who received the AZD1222 COVID-19 vaccine.

The V gene is TRBV11-2, the J gene TRBJ1-6, with D tentatively TRBD1 (6 bases). This CDR3 has 14 amino acids. Trimming pared 2 bases from V and 7 bases from J, leaving 9 bases between. Looked up from germline, CDR1 is SGHAT and CDR2 is FQNNGV. The CDR3, as DNA: TGTGCCAGCAGCTTAACAGGGAACAATTCACCCCTCCACTTT. This encodes CASSLTGNNSPLHF.

J is TRBJ1-5 and V is TRBV6-5, with D perhaps matching TRBD1 (5 bases). The CDR3 contains 15 residues. V was cut by 3 bases and J by 4 bases, with 13 bases left in between. Germline V CDR1 and CDR2: MNHEY, SVGAGI. The CDR3 bases are TGTGCCAGCAGTTATCAGGGTCTCGGTAATCAGCCCCAGCATTTT. It specifies CASSYQGLGNQPQHF.